This T cell receptor beta chain was found in a study of graft-versus-host responses after intestinal transplantation. Across the study: Each patient got anti-thymocyte globulin induction, then tacrolimus and steroids for two to four years. Broader study findings: Allografts carried high graft-versus-host to host-versus-graft clonal ratios in patients having graft-donor T cell macrochimerism.

For this clone: Its antigen is as yet unknown.

Sequencing was performed with immunoSEQ multiplex PCR; in TCRdb, only in-frame clones are kept and a portion is missing. Here the sample spans some 90,000 clones, around 90% being singletons. Germline V gives CDR1 LGHNA, CDR2 YSLEER. The V gene end was trimmed by 5 bases and the J gene end by 3 bases; junction bases not matched to a gene: 3. CDR3 size: 14 residues. This sample comprised unstimulated CD8+ T cells sorted from spleen or lymph node cells, obtained before transplant. The rearrangement uses TRBV4-3 and TRBJ2-5; 10 bases are a match to TRBD1. The origin of this receptor is a human donor who was the organ donor for an intestinal transplant. CDR3 in DNA: TGCGCCAGCAGCTCCGGGACAGGGGAAGAGACCCAGTACTTC. Translated, it gives CASSSGTGEETQYF.